These 24 T cell receptor beta chains were all obtained from the same sample, sequenced in a study of technical replicates of blood from several donors (dated by TCRdb to 2015 to 2018). Library preparation was by the immunoSEQ multiplex PCR assay. TCRdb limited this immuneACCESS table to in-frame rearrangements with V and J called. A share of clones is missing; checked studies link under half to unresolved V genes, and the rest is unexplained. In all, the sample holds tens of thousands of clones, and 80% to 95% of those were seen once. Approximately 0.39% of the sample is in the top ten clones. Material for sequencing was T cells isolated from PBMCs. The receptors were gathered from a human donor in good health.

This sequence joins TRBV19 and TRBJ2-3; 8 bases are a match to TRBD2. The CDR3 has 14 amino acids. Trimming took 4 bases from V and 5 from J; bases not matched to a gene: 5. Germline V lookup: CDR1 LNHDA, CDR2 SQIVND (reference sequence). This chain's CDR3 is CASSTWTSRDTQYF. The CDR3 DNA follows: TGTGCCAGTAGTACTTGGACTAGCCGAGATACGCAGTATTTT.

V is TRBV7-9 and J is TRBJ1-1; no reliable D call. Germline CDR1 SEHNR, CDR2 FQNEAQ (reference sequence). With 5 bases removed from V and 1 base from J, the gap between germline ends came to 5 bases. CDR3 length: 12 residues. CDR3 nucleotide sequence: TGTGCCAGCAGCCAACAGAACACTGAAGCTTTCTTT. It is translated as CASSQQNTEAFF.

The chain uses TRBV5-1 and TRBJ1-5; D is undetermined. The CDR3 is 13 residues long. Per the germline V gene, CDR1 is SGHRS and CDR2 is YFSETQ. The V and J ends lost 1 base and 4 bases respectively, with 6 bases between them. The CDR3 loop reads CASSLSENQPQHF. CDR3 DNA: TGCGCCAGCAGCTTGAGCGAGAATCAGCCCCAGCATTTT.

V is TRBV27 and J is TRBJ2-7, with a possible D match to TRBD2 (6 bases). This CDR3 is 15 amino acids long. Germline V CDR1 and CDR2: MNHEY, SMNVEV (reference sequence). V lost 2 bases and J lost 2, with 13 bases in between. CDR3 region: CASSLRDSQAYEQYF. CDR3 in DNA: TGTGCCAGCAGTTTAAGGGACTCGCAAGCCTACGAGCAGTACTTC.

The CDR3 DNA reads as TGCAGCGTCCCCGGACAGGGGATTACCGGGGAGCTGTTTTTT. Its translation: CSVPGQGITGELFF. The chain couples TRBV29-1 to TRBJ2-2; TRBD1 matches at 9 bases. The CDR3 has 14 residues. The J segment lost 5 bases and the V segment lost 6 bases, leaving 7 bases of the junction unmatched. The V gene's germline CDR1 is SQVTM and CDR2 ANQGSEA.

CDR3 DNA sequence: TGTGCCAGCAGCGTAGGAGGAGGCTCCTACAATGAGCAGTTCTTC. Residues: CASSVGGGSYNEQFF. The V and J genes are TRBV9 and TRBJ2-1; a weak D match, TRBD2 (5 bases). Germline V gives CDR1 SGDLS, CDR2 YYNGEE. The CDR3 covers 15 residues. Trimming removed 0 bases from V and 0 bases from J, with 7 bases in between.

This chain connects TRBV19 to TRBJ2-6, with D tentatively TRBD1 (6 bases). Germline assignment: CDR1 LNHDA and CDR2 SQIVND (reference sequence). This CDR3 has 21 residues. V was clipped by 9 bases and J by 1 base, with 31 bases between them. The CDR3: CASTEGRGGNLLSSGANVLTF. The CDR3 DNA follows: TGTGCCAGCACTGAGGGGAGAGGGGGAAACCTTCTCTCATCTGGGGCCAACGTCCTGACTTTC.

The sample holds one count of this clone. The V gene is TRBV7-2, the J gene TRBJ1-3; D gene uncertain. Germline-derived CDR1 and CDR2 are SGHTA and FQGNSA. This CDR3 contains 14 residues. V was clipped by 2 bases and J by 0 bases, with 5 bases between them. This CDR3 is CASSLKHSGNTIYF. CDR3 bases: TGTGCCAGCAGCTTAAAGCACTCTGGAAACACCATATATTTT.

The CDR3 sequence: CASSEWRRVYNEQFF. The CDR3 coding sequence is TGTGCCAGCAGTGAGTGGCGGCGAGTTTACAATGAGCAGTTCTTC. The chain has TRBV25-1 and TRBJ2-1; D unclear. Looked up from germline, CDR1 is MGHDK and CDR2 is SYGVNS. CDR3 length: 15 amino acids. Deletions cut 3 bases from V and 4 bases from J, with 13 bases between.

The chain combines TRBV19 with TRBJ2-7, with 13 bases identical to TRBD2. The CDR3 spans 17 residues. Germline V lookup: CDR1 LNHDA, CDR2 SQIVND (reference sequence). The junction had 8 bases not matched to a gene; V was cut back by 5 bases and J by 1 base. The CDR3 DNA reads as TGTGCCAGTAGTGTAGGACTAGCGGGAGTGAAATCCTACGAGCAGTACTTC. It encodes CASSVGLAGVKSYEQYF. Variable domain in full (rest from reference TRBV19 and TRBJ2-7): DGGITQSPKYLFRKEGQNVTLSCEQNLNHDAMYWYRQDPGQGLRLIYYSQIVNDFQKGDIAEGYSVSREKKESFPLTVTSAQKNPTAFYLCASSVGLAGVKSYEQYFGPGTRLTVT.

The CDR3 bases are TGTGCCATCAGTGAGGACAGGACCGACGAGCAGTACTTC. It encodes CAISEDRTDEQYF. The J gene is TRBJ2-7, the V gene TRBV10-3; tentative D call: TRBD1 (6 bases). CDR3 length: 13 amino acids. V was trimmed by 2 bases and J by 5 bases, leaving 10 bases between them. The germline V gene encodes CDR1 ENHRY and CDR2 SYGVKD.

V is TRBV25-1 and J is TRBJ1-2, with D possibly TRBD1 on 5 matching bases. Germline values: CDR1 MGHDK, CDR2 SYGVNS. V lost 4 bases and J lost 2, with 8 bases in between. CDR3 size: 13 residues. CDR3 DNA: TGTGCCAGCAGTGTCGGGGGGAACTATGGCTACACCTTC. Residues: CASSVGGNYGYTF.

This clone showed up just once. The V gene is TRBV2, the J gene TRBJ2-7; 11 bases line up with TRBD2. Germline V lookup: CDR1 SNHLY, CDR2 FYNNEI. Trimming at V came to 6 bases and at J to 5 bases, leaving 3 bases not matched to a gene. The CDR3 covers 13 residues. CDR3 in DNA: TGTGCCAGCAGACTAGCGGGAGTAAACGAGCAGTACTTC. This gives the protein CASRLAGVNEQYF.

The chain joins TRBV27 to TRBJ1-1; no clear D gene. The V end was cut by 5 bases, the J end by 2 bases, with 12 bases between. The CDR3 consists of 14 residues. The germline V gene has CDR1 MNHEY and CDR2 SMNVEV (reference sequence). CDR3 coding DNA: TGTGCCAGCAGTAGCCTTGGGCCAAACACTGAAGCTTTCTTT. Its translation is CASSSLGPNTEAFF.

This chain uses TRBV11-2 with TRBJ2-5; the match to TRBD1 covers 12 bases. Germline CDR1 is SGHAT and CDR2 is FQNNGV. The ends lost 5 bases at V and 5 bases at J; junction bases unmatched: 6. The CDR3 is made up of 15 amino acids. The CDR3 region has the DNA TGTGCCAGCAGCCCGAGGGACAGGGGGCTTGAGACCCAGTACTTC. The encoded protein is CASSPRDRGLETQYF. Together with reference TRBV11-2 and TRBJ2-5, the CDR3 gives the full variable domain: EAGVAQSPRYKIIEKRQSVAFWCNPISGHATLYWYQQILGQGPKLLIQFQNNGVVDDSQLPKDRFSAERLKGVDSTLKIQPAKLEDSAVYLCASSPRDRGLETQYFGPGTRLLVL.

Points on this clone: Other DNA sequences in the sample encode the same CDR3. The chain combines TRBV5-1 with TRBJ2-1; the match to TRBD2 covers 11 bases. The CDR3 totals 15 residues. CDR1 is SGHRS and CDR2 is YFSETQ in the germline V gene. V shed 4 bases and J 3 bases; nucleotides not matched to a gene: 3. This chain's CDR3 is CASSLTSGSYNEQFF. DNA for the CDR3: TGCGCCAGCAGCCTTACTAGCGGGAGCTACAATGAGCAGTTCTTC.

The chain has TRBV12-5 and TRBJ2-5; TRBD2 agrees at 14 bases. The CDR3 is 18 amino acids. Unmatched junction bases numbered 9, after V lost 1 base and J lost 5 bases. Germline-derived CDR1 and CDR2 are LGHNT and FRNRAP. Here the CDR3 reads CASGLEGTSGSPTETQYF. The CDR3 nucleotides read TGTGCTAGTGGTTTGGAAGGGACTAGCGGGAGCCCTACCGAGACCCAGTACTTC.

This clone occurred a few times. V and J are TRBV5-1 and TRBJ1-4, with D unclear. The germline V and J ends were trimmed by 1 base and 8 bases, with 12 bases remaining between them. The CDR3 is 14 residues long. CDR1 and CDR2 (germline): SGHRS, YFSETQ. The CDR3 nucleotides read TGCGCCAGCAGCTTGTACCCCGAGGGAGAAAAACTGTTTTTT. This encodes CASSLYPEGEKLFF.

The chain couples TRBV11-1 to TRBJ1-1, with 9 bases matching TRBD1. Trimming at V came to 4 bases and at J to 4 bases, leaving 4 bases not matched to a gene. The germline V gene has CDR1 SGHAT and CDR2 FQDESV (reference sequence). The CDR3 spans 14 residues. CDR3 DNA sequence: TGTGCCAGCAGCTGGGACAGGGAGGGCACTGAAGCTTTCTTT. Its translation is CASSWDREGTEAFF.

The chain has TRBV4-3 and TRBJ1-1; D gene ambiguous. The CDR3 has 16 residues. Germline V gene lookup returns CDR1 LGHNA and CDR2 YSLEER. The V end was cut by 0 bases, the J end by 1 base, with 12 bases between. CDR3 coding DNA: TGCGCCAGCAGCCAAGACTCCACAGCCAAGAACACTGAAGCTTTCTTT. Its translation is CASSQDSTAKNTEAFF.

V is TRBV7-2 and J is TRBJ2-7; 8 bases are shared with TRBD1. Germline loops: CDR1 SGHTA, CDR2 FQGNSA. J gave up 3 bases and V 3 bases, and 7 bases lay outside the gene matches. This CDR3 region has 15 residues. CDR3 coding DNA: TGTGCCAGCAGCTTCTTCCAGGGGGCCAACTACGAGCAGTACTTC. Its translation is CASSFFQGANYEQYF.

This chain joins TRBV7-9 and TRBJ2-1; weak D call: TRBD2 (5 bases). Trimming cost V 11 bases and J 7 bases, with 9 bases left between them. The CDR3 runs to 10 residues. Germline V CDR1 and CDR2: SEHNR, FQNEAQ (reference sequence). The CDR3 loop reads CAEGWNEQFF. Here the CDR3 DNA reads TGTGCCGAGGGTTGGAATGAGCAGTTCTTC.

This chain uses TRBV5-1 with TRBJ1-4; 7 bases are a match to TRBD1. The CDR3 sequence is 15 residues long. CDR1 and CDR2 (germline): SGHRS, YFSETQ. V was pared by 1 base and J by 8 bases, with 8 bases of the junction left unmatched. The CDR3 DNA is TGCGCCAGCAGCTTGACAGGGGATCCAGAGGAAAAACTGTTTTTT. Its translation is CASSLTGDPEEKLFF.

The chain uses TRBV7-3 and TRBJ2-2; D might be TRBD2 (6 bases). Per the germline V gene, CDR1 is SGHTA and CDR2 is FQGTGA. The CDR3 is 16 residues long. V dropped 5 bases and J dropped 6 bases, with 19 bases sitting between them. The CDR3 here is CASSPTPGGFSGELFF. CDR3 in DNA: TGTGCCAGCAGCCCCACGCCTGGGGGGTTTTCCGGGGAGCTGTTTTTT.